This section outlines one T cell receptor beta chain sequence together with its context. The data were obtained in a study of blood T cell repertoires in COVID-19. Turning to the study itself: The samples span acute and convalescent COVID-19 from the United States, Italy and Spain.

Some clones are missing from TCRdb's copy, which holds only in-frame ones; the method was immunoSEQ multiplex PCR. The table includes some 330,000 clones, approximately 89% detected once. CDR1 is SGHRS and CDR2 is YFSETQ in the germline V gene. The CDR3 contains 13 residues. Trimming removed 5 bases from V and 2 bases from J, with 8 bases in between. Material for sequencing was peripheral blood. V and J are TRBV5-1 and TRBJ2-1, with TRBD1 as a possible D gene (6 bases). This TCR derives from a woman aged 25 to 39 with COVID-19, enrolled during active disease. This CDR3 reads CASRTGTYNEQFF. In nucleotides, the CDR3 is TGCGCCAGCAGGACAGGCACCTACAATGAGCAGTTCTTC.